The rows below give T cell receptor beta chains drawn from one sample of a study of technical replicates of blood from a few donors. The repertoire was sequenced with immunoSEQ multiplex PCR; TCRdb's copy has only in-frame clones and lacks some. The repertoire includes 78,000 or so clones, 75% to 90% of them detected once, and 0.35% to 0.5% sits in the top ten. Material for sequencing was T cells isolated from PBMCs. These receptors were obtained from a human donor in good health. The CDR3 runs from the conserved cysteine through the conserved F or W. The D gene is left open where the match is weak. Only part of the rows carry a size: once, few, many, or a class if the clone is expanded.

TRBV9,TRBJ2-1,-,16,TRBD2,CASSVQSSGGYNEQFF,TGTGCCAGCAGCGTCCAATCTAGCGGGGGCTACAATGAGCAGTTCTTC
TRBV5-1,TRBJ1-4,-,14,-,CASSQAATNEKLFF,TGCGCCAGCAGCCAGGCTGCAACTAATGAAAAACTGTTTTTT
TRBV10-1,TRBJ1-5,few,12,-,CARPGGVQPQHF,TGCGCCAGACCCGGCGGGGTCCAGCCCCAGCATTTT
TRBV2,TRBJ2-7,-,16,TRBD2,CASSVQVDRGSLEQYF,TGTGCCAGCAGTGTCCAAGTCGATCGCGGGAGCCTTGAGCAGTACTTC
TRBV18,TRBJ1-4,-,15,TRBD1,CASSPPGQGEGKLFF,TGTGCCAGCTCACCCCCGGGACAGGGGGAAGGAAAACTGTTTTTT
TRBV7-9,TRBJ1-2,-,16,-,CASSFGHGEVYYGYTF,TGTGCCAGCAGCTTTGGTCACGGGGAGGTTTATTATGGCTACACCTTC
TRBV9,TRBJ2-5,-,14,-,CASSPMTSYETQYF,TGTGCCAGCAGCCCAATGACTAGTTATGAGACCCAGTACTTC
TRBV2,TRBJ2-1,once,16,TRBD2,CASRALRAGAYNEQFF,TGTGCCAGCAGGGCTCTGAGGGCGGGAGCTTACAATGAGCAGTTCTTC
TRBV9,TRBJ1-1,-,12,-,CASSAGGTEAFF,TGTGCCAGCAGCGCCGGGGGCACTGAAGCTTTCTTT
TRBV4-1,TRBJ2-1,-,13,-,CASSPGFYNEQFF,TGCGCCAGCAGCCCAGGGTTCTACAATGAGCAGTTCTTC
TRBV5-4,TRBJ2-7,-,15,-,CASSLGGDRHNEQYF,TGTGCCAGCAGCTTGGGGGGGGACAGACACAACGAGCAGTACTTC
TRBV5-1,TRBJ2-7,-,17,TRBD1,CASSYAGTGGPSYEQYF,TGCGCCAGCAGCTACGCCGGGACAGGGGGCCCCTCCTACGAGCAGTACTTC
TRBV4-3,TRBJ1-3,-,18,TRBD1,CASSHYRTGIISGNTIYF,TGCGCCAGCAGTCACTACCGGACAGGGATAATATCTGGAAACACCATATATTTT
TRBV5-1,TRBJ1-2,-,15,-,CASSASTGSNYGYTF,TGCGCCAGCAGCGCCTCAACAGGGTCTAACTATGGCTACACCTTC
TRBV19,TRBJ1-4,-,13,-,CASSITIIGKLFF,TGTGCCAGTAGTATTACGATTATCGGAAAACTGTTTTTT
TRBV10-2,TRBJ2-7,-,13,-,CASTFGGTYEQYF,TGCGCCAGCACCTTCGGGGGAACCTACGAGCAGTACTTC